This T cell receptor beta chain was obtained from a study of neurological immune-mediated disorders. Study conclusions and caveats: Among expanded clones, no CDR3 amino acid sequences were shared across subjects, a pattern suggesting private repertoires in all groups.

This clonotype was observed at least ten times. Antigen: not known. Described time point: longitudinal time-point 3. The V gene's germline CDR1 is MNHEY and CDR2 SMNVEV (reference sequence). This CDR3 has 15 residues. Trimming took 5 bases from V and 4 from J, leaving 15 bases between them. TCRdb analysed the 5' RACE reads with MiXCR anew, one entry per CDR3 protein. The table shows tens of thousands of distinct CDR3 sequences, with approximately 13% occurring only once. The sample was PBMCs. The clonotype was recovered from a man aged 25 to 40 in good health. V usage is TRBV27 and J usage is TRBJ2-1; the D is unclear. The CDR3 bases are TGTGCCAGCAGTCCGGACGGAACTCGGTACAATGAGCAGTTCTTC. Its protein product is CASSPDGTRYNEQFF.